This paragraph covers one T cell receptor beta chain sequence. The source of the sample is a study of blood T cell repertoires in COVID-19. Turning to the study itself: Researchers got acute and convalescent COVID-19 samples from the United States, Italy and Spain. PBMCs, B-cell-depleted T cells, or T cells provided the cDNA or gDNA that made up the material.

Germline V lookup: CDR1 SGHTA, CDR2 FQGNSA. V shed 1 base and J shed 15 bases, with 10 bases lying between them. CDR3 size: 11 residues. In the authors' workflow: The authors estimated nucleated cell counts from reference gene primer amplification. Sequenced by immunoSEQ multiplex PCR; TCRdb stores in-frame clones only, minus some. V and J calls plus clone size are reproduced from that table; the DNA served to infer D and trimming. The data contain about 180,000 clones, about 81% of them singletons. Seattle's enrolled individuals joined amid active infection and were then monitored longitudinally. V gene TRBV7-2 combines with J gene TRBJ2-1; D gene ambiguous. The sequenced sample consisted of peripheral blood. The TCR comes from a woman older than 75 with COVID-19, enrolled during active disease. In DNA, the CDR3 is TGTGCCAGCAGCTTAGTGGCTAGTTTGTTCTTC. Translation gives CASSLVASLFF.